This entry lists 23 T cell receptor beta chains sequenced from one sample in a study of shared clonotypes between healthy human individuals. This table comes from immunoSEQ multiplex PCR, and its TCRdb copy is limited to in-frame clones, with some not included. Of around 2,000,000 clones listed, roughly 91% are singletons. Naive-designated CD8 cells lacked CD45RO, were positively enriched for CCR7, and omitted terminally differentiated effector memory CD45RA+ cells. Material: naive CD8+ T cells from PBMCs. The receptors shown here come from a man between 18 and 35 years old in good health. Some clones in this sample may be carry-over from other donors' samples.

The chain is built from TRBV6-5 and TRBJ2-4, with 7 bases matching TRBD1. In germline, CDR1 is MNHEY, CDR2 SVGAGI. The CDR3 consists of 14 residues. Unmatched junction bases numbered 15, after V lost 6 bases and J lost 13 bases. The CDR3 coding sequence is TGTGCCAGCAGCGCAAACCTAGGGGGCCGGTCGCAGTACTTC. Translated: CASSANLGGRSQYF.

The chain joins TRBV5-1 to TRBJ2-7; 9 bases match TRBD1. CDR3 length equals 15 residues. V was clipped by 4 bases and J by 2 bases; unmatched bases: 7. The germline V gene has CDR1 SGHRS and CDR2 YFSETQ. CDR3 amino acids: CASSEDRGVPYEQYF. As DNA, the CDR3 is TGCGCCAGCAGCGAGGACAGGGGAGTCCCCTACGAGCAGTACTTC. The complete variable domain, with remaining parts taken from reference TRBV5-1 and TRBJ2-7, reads KAGVTQTPRYLIKTRGQQVTLSCSPISGHRSVSWYQQTPGQGLQFLFEYFSETQRNKGNFPGRFSGRQFSNSRSEMNVSTLELGDSALYLCASSEDRGVPYEQYFGPGTRLTVT.

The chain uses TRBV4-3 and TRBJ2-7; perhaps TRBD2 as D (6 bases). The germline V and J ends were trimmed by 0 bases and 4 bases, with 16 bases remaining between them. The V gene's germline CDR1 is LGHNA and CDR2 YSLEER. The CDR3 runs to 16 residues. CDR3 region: CASSQDLRGTGYEQYF. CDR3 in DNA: TGCGCCAGCAGCCAAGATCTGCGGGGAACGGGTTACGAGCAGTACTTC.

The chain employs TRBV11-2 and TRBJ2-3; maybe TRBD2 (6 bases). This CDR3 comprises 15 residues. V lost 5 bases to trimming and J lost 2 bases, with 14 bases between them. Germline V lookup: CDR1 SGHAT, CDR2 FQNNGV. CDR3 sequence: CASSHSGFYTDTQYF. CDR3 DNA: TGTGCCAGCAGCCATAGCGGTTTTTACACAGATACGCAGTATTTT.

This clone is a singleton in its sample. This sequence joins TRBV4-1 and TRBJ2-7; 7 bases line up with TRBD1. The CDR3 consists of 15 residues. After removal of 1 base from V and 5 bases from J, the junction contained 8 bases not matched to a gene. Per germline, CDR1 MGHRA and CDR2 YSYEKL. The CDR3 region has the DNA TGCGCCAGCAGCCAAGCCGGAAGGGACAGTGACGAGCAGTACTTC. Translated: CASSQAGRDSDEQYF.

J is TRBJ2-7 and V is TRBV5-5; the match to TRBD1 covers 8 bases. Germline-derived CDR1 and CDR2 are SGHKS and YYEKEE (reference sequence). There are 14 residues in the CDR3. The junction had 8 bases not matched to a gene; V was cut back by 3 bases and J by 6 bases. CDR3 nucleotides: TGTGCCAGCAGCTGGGTGACAGGGGTCAGCGAGCAGTACTTC. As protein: CASSWVTGVSEQYF.

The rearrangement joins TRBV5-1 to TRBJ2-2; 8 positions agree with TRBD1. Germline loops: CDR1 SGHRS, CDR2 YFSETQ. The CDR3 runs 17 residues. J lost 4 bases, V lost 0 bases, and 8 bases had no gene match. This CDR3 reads CASSLGLGTGGTGELFF. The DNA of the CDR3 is TGCGCCAGCAGCTTGGGGCTCGGTACAGGGGGCACCGGGGAGCTGTTTTTT.

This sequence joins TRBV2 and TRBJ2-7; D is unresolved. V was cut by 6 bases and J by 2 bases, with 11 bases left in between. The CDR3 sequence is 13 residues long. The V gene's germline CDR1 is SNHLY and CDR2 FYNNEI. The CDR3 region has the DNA TGTGCCAGCAGGAGGAGCAGTGCCTACGAGCAGTACTTC. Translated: CASRRSSAYEQYF.

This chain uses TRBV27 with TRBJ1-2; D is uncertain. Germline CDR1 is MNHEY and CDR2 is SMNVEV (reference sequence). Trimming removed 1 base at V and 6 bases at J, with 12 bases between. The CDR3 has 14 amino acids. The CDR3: CASSLLRGQDGYTF. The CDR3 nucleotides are TGTGCCAGCAGTTTATTAAGAGGGCAGGATGGCTACACCTTC.

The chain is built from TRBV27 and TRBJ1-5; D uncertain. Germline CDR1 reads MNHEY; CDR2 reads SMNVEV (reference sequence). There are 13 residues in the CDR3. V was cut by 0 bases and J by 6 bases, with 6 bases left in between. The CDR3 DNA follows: TGTGCCAGCAGTTTATCGTACGCTCAGCCCCAGCATTTT. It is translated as CASSLSYAQPQHF.

The CDR3 region has the DNA TGTGCCAGCAGCGTAACAGGGCCCGAAGCTTTCTTT. This codes for CASSVTGPEAFF. This sequence joins TRBV11-2 and TRBJ1-1, with D tentatively TRBD1 (6 bases). With 5 bases removed from V and 8 bases from J, the gap between germline ends came to 12 bases. This CDR3 comprises 12 residues. From germline, CDR1 is SGHAT and CDR2 FQNNGV.

The CDR3 spells CASSLEAGEYEQYF. The CDR3 nucleotides are TGTGCCAGCAGCTTGGAGGCGGGGGAATACGAGCAGTACTTC. The chain employs TRBV5-6 and TRBJ2-7; 7 bases agree with TRBD2. The CDR3 runs to 14 residues. V lost 0 bases to trimming and J lost 4 bases; unmatched junction nucleotides: 4. The V gene's germline CDR1 is SGHDT and CDR2 YYEEEE.

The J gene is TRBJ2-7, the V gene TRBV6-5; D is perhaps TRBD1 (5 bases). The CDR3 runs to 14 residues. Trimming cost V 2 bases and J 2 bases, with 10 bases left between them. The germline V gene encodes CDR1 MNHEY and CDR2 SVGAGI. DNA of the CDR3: TGTGCCAGCAGTTACGCGTTGGGGCCCTACGAGCAGTACTTC. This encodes CASSYALGPYEQYF.

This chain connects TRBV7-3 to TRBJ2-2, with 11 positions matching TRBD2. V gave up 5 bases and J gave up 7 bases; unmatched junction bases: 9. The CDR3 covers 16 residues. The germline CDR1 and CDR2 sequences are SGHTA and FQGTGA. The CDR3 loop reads CASSQEGTSGLGELFF. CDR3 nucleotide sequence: TGTGCCAGCAGCCAAGAAGGGACTAGCGGTCTCGGGGAGCTGTTTTTT.

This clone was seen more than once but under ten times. DNA for the CDR3: TGTGCCAGCAGTTGGACGGCCGTCGGTAATCAGCCCCAGCATTTT. Amino acid sequence: CASSWTAVGNQPQHF. This chain uses TRBV28 with TRBJ1-5; no clear D. This CDR3 comprises 15 residues. The germline V and J ends were trimmed by 4 bases and 4 bases, with 14 bases remaining between them. Germline values: CDR1 MDHEN, CDR2 SYDVKM.

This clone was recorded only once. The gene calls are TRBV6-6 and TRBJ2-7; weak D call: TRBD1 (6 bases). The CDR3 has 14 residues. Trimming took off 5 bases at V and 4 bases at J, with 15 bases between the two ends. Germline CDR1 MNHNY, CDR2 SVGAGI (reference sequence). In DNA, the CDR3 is TGTGCCAGCAGTCCCCAGGGGACCCAATACGAGCAGTACTTC. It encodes CASSPQGTQYEQYF.

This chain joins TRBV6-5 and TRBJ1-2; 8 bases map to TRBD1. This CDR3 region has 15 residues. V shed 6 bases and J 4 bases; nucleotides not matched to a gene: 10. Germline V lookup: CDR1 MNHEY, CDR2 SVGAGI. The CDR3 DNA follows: TGTGCCAGCAGCATAAACGACAGGGGAACCTATGGCTACACCTTC. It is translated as CASSINDRGTYGYTF.

CDR3: CASSFSGGGTYEQYF. The CDR3 coding sequence is TGTGCCAGCAGCTTTAGCGGAGGGGGCACCTACGAGCAGTACTTC. The chain is built from TRBV11-2 and TRBJ2-7; tentatively, D is TRBD1 (7 bases). The ends were cut back, 3 bases at V and 2 bases at J, with 14 bases in the middle. Germline-derived CDR1 and CDR2 are SGHAT and FQNNGV. There are 15 residues in the CDR3.

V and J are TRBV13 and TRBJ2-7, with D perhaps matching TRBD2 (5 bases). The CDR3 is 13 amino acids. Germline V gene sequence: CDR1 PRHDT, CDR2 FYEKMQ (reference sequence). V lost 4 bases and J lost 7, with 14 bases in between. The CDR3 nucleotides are TGTGCCAGCAGCTCACCGGGCCAGCGGGAGCAGTACTTC. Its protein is CASSSPGQREQYF.

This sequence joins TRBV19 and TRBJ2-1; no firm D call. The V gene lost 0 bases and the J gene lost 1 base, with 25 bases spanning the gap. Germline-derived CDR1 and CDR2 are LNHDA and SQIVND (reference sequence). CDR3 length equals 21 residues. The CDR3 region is CASSIDLTPHPKSGSYNEQFF. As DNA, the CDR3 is TGTGCCAGTAGTATAGATCTGACGCCCCACCCCAAAAGTGGGTCCTACAATGAGCAGTTCTTC.

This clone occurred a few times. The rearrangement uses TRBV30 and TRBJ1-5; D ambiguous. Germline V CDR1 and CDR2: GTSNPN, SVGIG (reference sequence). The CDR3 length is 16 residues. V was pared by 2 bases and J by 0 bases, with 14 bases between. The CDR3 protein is CAWSPTLKHSNQPQHF. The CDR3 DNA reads TGTGCCTGGAGTCCGACCCTCAAACATAGCAATCAGCCCCAGCATTTT.

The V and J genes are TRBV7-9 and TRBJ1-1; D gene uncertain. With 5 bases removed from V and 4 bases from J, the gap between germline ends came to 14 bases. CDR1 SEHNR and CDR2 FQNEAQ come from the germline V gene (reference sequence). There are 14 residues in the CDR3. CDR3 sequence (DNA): TGTGCCAGCAGCCCTTCCGGACTTTTCACTGAAGCTTTCTTT. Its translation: CASSPSGLFTEAFF. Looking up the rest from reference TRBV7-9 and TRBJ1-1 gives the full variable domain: DTGVSQNPRHKITKRGQNVTFRCDPISEHNRLYWYRQTLGQGPEFLTYFQNEAQLEKSRLLSDRFSAERPKGSFSTLEIQRTEQGDSAMYLCASSPSGLFTEAFFGQGTRLTVV.

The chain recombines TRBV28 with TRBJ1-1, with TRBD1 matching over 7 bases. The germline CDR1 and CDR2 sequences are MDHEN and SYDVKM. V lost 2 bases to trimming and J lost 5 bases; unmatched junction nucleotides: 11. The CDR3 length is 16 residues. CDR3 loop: CASSLMGQPGGTEAFF. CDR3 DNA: TGTGCCAGCAGTTTAATGGGACAGCCTGGAGGGACTGAAGCTTTCTTT.